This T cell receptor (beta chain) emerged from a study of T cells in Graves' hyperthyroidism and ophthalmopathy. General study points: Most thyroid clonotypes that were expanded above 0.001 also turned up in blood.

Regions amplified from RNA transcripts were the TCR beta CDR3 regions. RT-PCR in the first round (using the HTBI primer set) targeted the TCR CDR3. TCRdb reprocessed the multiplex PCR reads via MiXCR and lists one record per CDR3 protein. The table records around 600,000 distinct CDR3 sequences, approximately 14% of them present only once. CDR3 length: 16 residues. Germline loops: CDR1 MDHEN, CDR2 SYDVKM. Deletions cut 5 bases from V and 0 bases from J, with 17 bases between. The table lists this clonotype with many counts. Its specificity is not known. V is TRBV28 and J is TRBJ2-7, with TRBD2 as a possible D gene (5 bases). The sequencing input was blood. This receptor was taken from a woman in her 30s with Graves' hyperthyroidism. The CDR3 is CASSPLDSSSSYEQYF. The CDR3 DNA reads TGTGCCAGCAGTCCCCTGGACTCATCGAGCTCCTACGAGCAGTACTTC.